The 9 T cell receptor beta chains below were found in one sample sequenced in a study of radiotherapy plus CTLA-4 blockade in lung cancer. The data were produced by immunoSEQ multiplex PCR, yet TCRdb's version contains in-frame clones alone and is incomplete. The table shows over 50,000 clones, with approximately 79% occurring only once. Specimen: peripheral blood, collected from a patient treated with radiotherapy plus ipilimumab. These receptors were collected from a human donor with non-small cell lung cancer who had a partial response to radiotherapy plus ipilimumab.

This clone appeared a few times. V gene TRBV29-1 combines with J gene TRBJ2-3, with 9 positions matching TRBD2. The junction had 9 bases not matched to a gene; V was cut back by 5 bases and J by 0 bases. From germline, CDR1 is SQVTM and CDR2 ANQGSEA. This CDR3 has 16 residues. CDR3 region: CSVWGPSGDSTDTQYF. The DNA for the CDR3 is TGCAGCGTTTGGGGGCCTAGCGGGGATAGCACAGATACGCAGTATTTT.

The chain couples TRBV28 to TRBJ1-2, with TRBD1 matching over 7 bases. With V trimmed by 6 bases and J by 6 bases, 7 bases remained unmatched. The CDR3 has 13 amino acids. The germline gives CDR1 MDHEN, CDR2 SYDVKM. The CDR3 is CASSLGQTHGYTF. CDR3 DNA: TGTGCCAGCAGCCTGGGACAGACTCATGGCTACACCTTC.

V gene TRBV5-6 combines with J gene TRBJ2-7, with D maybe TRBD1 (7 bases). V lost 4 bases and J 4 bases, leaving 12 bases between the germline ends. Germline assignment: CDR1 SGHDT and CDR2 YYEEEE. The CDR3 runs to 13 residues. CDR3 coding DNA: TGTGCCAGCAGCGGGGGGACAGATTACGAGCAGTACTTC. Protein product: CASSGGTDYEQYF.

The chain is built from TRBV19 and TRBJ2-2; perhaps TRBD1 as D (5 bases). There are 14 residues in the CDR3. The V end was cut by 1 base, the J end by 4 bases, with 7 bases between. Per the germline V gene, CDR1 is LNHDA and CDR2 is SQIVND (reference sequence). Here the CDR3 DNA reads TGTGCCAGTAGTATAGGGGGCAGCACCGGGGAGCTGTTTTTT. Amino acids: CASSIGGSTGELFF.

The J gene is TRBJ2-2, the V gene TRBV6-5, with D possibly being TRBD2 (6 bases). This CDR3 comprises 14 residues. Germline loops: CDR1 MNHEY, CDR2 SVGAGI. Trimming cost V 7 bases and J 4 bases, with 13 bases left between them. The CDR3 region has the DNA TGTGCCAGCACCACCGGGACTCTCACCGGGGAGCTGTTTTTT. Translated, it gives CASTTGTLTGELFF.

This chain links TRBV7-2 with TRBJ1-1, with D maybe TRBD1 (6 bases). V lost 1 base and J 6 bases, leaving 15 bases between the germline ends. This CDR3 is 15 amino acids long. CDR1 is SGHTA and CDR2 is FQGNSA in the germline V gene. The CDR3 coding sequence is TGTGCCAGCAGCTTAGGACAGGCAGGGTCGGCTGAAGCTTTCTTT. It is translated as CASSLGQAGSAEAFF.

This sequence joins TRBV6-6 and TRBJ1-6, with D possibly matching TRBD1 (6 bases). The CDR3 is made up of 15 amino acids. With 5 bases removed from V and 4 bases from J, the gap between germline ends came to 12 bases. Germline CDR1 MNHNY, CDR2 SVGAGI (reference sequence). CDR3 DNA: TGTGCCAGCAGTCAGGACAGAACTTATAATTCACCCCTCCACTTT. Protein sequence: CASSQDRTYNSPLHF.

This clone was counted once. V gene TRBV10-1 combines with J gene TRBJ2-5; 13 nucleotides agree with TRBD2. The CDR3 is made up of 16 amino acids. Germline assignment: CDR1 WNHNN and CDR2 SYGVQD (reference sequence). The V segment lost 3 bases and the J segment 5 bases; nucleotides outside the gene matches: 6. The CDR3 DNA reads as TGCGCCAGCAGTGATCCGGGACTAGCGGGGAGGGAGACCCAGTACTTC. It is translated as CASSDPGLAGRETQYF.

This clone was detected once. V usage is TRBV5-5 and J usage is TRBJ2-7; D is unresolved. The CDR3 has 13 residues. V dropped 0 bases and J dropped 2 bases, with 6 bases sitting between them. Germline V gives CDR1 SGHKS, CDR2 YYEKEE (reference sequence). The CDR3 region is CASSLVQTYEQYF. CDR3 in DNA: TGTGCCAGCAGCTTGGTCCAGACCTACGAGCAGTACTTC.